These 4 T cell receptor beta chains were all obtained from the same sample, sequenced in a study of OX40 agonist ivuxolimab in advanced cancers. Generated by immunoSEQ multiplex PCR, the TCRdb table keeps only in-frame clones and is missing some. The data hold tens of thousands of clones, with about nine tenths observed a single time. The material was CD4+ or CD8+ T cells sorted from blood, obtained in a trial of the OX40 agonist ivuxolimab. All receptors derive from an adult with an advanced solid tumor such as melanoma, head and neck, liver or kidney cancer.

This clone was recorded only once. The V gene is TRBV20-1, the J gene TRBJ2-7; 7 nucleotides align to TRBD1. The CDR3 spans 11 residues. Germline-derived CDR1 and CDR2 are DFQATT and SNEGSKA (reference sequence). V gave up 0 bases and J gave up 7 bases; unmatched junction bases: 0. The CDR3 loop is CSAREDREQYF. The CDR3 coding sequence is TGCAGTGCTAGAGAGGACAGGGAGCAGTACTTC.

CDR3 sequence (DNA): TGTGCCAGCTCACACTCGTCTACCACTGAAGCTTTCTTT. Translated: CASSHSSTTEAFF. The chain links TRBV18 to TRBJ1-1; D gene uncertain. Germline V gene data show CDR1 as KGHSH and CDR2 as LQKENI. The CDR3 length is 13 residues. V was shortened by 4 bases and J by 4 bases, with 10 bases between the two germline ends.

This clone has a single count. The CDR3 loop reads CASSLETGTEAFF. The CDR3 region has the DNA TGTGCCAGCAGCTTAGAAACAGGCACTGAAGCTTTCTTT. The rearrangement joins TRBV11-3 to TRBJ1-1; maybe TRBD1 (5 bases). Germline V gives CDR1 SGHNT, CDR2 YENEEA. The CDR3 sequence is 13 residues long. Trimming took 0 bases from V and 4 from J, leaving 6 bases between them.

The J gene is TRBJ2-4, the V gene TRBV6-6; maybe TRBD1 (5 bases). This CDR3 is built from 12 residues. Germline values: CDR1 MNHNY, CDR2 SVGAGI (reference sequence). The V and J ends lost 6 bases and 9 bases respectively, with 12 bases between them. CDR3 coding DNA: TGTGCCAGCAGCCCCTCTGGGGCCATTCAGTACTTC. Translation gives CASSPSGAIQYF.